Below, 18 T cell receptor beta chains from the same sample are listed, as sequenced in a study of T-cell reconstitution after alpha-beta-depleted transplantation in children (dated by TCRdb to the mid-2010s). Library preparation employed PCR. Sequencing took place on an Illumina HiSeq 2500. TCR libraries were prepared with molecular barcoding, using unique molecular identifiers to normalize TCRbeta repertoire quantification. The raw public data were reprocessed by TCRdb itself: fastp quality trimming at Q25, MiXCR clonotype calling, in-frame beta chains only. For every CDR3 protein sequence, its rows merge into one entry that carries the most common genes and DNA. Counted in this sample were about 210,000 distinct CDR3 sequences; about 15% of them appeared once. The top ten constitute 35% to 50% of the sample. The meaning of the sample's treatment or condition label: allogeneic hematopoietic cell transplantation with graft depleted of TCRalphabeta T cells and CD19 B cells.

The sample in question was PBMCs, mostly from graft donor cells, obtained 360 days after TCRalphabeta/CD19-depleted stem cell transplant. Receptors were obtained from a male patient between 2 and 15 years old who had a stem cell transplant for acute lymphoblastic leukemia, so the T cells may come from the graft donor.

There are many counts of this clonotype. The rearrangement joins TRBV6-1 to TRBJ2-3; 7 bases are a match to TRBD1. Trimming took 6 bases from V and 2 from J; bases not matched to a gene: 5. The CDR3 covers 14 residues. Germline V CDR1 and CDR2: MNHNS, SASEGT. The CDR3 region is CASSPDRLTDTQYF. The CDR3 nucleotides read TGTGCCAGCAGCCCGGACAGGCTCACAGATACGCAGTATTTT.

This clonotype was detected a few times. The rearrangement uses TRBV19 and TRBJ2-5; 7 bases are a match to TRBD2. V lost 6 bases, J lost 3 bases, and 10 bases stayed unmatched. In germline, CDR1 is LNHDA, CDR2 SQIVND (reference sequence). The CDR3 contains 15 residues. The CDR3 sequence is CASRRGISGEETQYF. The CDR3 DNA is TGTGCCAGTAGAAGAGGGATCAGCGGGGAAGAGACCCAGTACTTC.

This clonotype was counted only a few times. The gene calls are TRBV11-3 and TRBJ2-6; either TRBD1 or TRBD2 may supply D (6 bases each). The CDR3 is 15 residues long. CDR1 and CDR2 (germline): SGHNT, YENEEA. The ends were cut back, 3 bases at V and 4 bases at J, with 10 bases in the middle. CDR3 in DNA: TGTGCCAGCAGCTTGAGGGGGGACGGGGCCAACGTCCTGACTTTC. It encodes CASSLRGDGANVLTF.

The chain links TRBV27 to TRBJ2-2; perhaps TRBD2 as D (5 bases). V lost 5 bases and J lost 1, with 8 bases in between. The CDR3 extends over 14 amino acids. CDR1 MNHEY and CDR2 SMNVEV come from the germline V gene (reference sequence). The CDR3 reads CASSGSGNTGELFF. CDR3 nucleotides: TGTGCCAGCAGTGGGAGCGGGAACACCGGGGAGCTGTTTTTT.

This clonotype was recorded a few times. The chain recombines TRBV7-2 with TRBJ1-1; D not resolved. The CDR3 extends over 12 amino acids. The V gene lost 8 bases and the J gene lost 7 bases, with 14 bases spanning the gap. Germline lookup yields CDR1 SGHTA and CDR2 FQGNSA. The CDR3 sequence: CASGSMEFEAFF. CDR3 DNA: TGTGCCAGCGGAAGCATGGAGTTTGAAGCTTTCTTT. Combining the CDR3 with reference TRBV7-2 and TRBJ1-1 gives the whole variable domain GAGVSQSPSNKVTEKGKDVELRCDPISGHTALYWYRQSLGQGLEFLIYFQGNSAPDKSGLPSDRFSAERTGGSVSTLTIQRTQQEDSAVYLCASGSMEFEAFFGQGTRLTVV.

This chain connects TRBV12-3 or TRBV12-4 to TRBJ2-5; 9 positions agree with TRBD1. CDR3 length: 15 residues. Trimming at V came to 5 bases and at J to 5 bases, leaving 9 bases not matched to a gene. CDR3 sequence reads: CASSPQQGAGETQYF. CDR3 coding DNA: TGTGCCAGCAGTCCCCAACAGGGGGCGGGGGAGACCCAGTACTTC.

CDR3 nucleotide sequence: TGTGCCAGCCGGGCCTCCGCCAAAAACATTCAGTACTTC. As protein: CASRASAKNIQYF. V and J are TRBV6-1 and TRBJ2-4; D is uncertain. Per the germline V gene, CDR1 is MNHNS and CDR2 is SASEGT. CDR3 length: 13 residues. Trimming left V 8 bases short and J 1 base short, with 9 bases between.

The chain carries TRBV6-1 and TRBJ1-2; D remains ambiguous. V dropped 6 bases and J dropped 0 bases, with 8 bases sitting between them. Germline V gene sequence: CDR1 MNHNS, CDR2 SASEGT. The CDR3 totals 13 residues. CDR3 sequence: CASRRTSNYGYTF. The DNA of the CDR3 is TGTGCCAGCAGGAGGACCTCTAACTATGGCTACACCTTC.

This clonotype was seen only a few times. The gene calls are TRBV5-1 and TRBJ2-1; D is possibly TRBD2 (7 bases). Trimming removed 0 bases from V and 14 bases from J, with 15 bases in between. CDR1 is SGHRS and CDR2 is YFSETQ in the germline V gene. This CDR3 region has 13 residues. CDR3 sequence reads: CASSLVGGQRKFF. The CDR3 DNA sequence: TGCGCCAGCAGCTTGGTGGGGGGGCAGAGGAAGTTCTTC.

V usage is TRBV5-1 and J usage is TRBJ1-1; D may be TRBD1 (5 bases). CDR1 SGHRS and CDR2 YFSETQ come from the germline V gene. Deletions cut 2 bases from V and 3 bases from J, with 23 bases between. CDR3 length equals 18 residues. The CDR3 spells CASSFVGTWGGEDTEAFF. The CDR3 DNA is TGCGCCAGCAGCTTCGTAGGGACCTGGGGAGGGGAAGACACTGAAGCTTTCTTT.

The chain links TRBV7-2 to TRBJ1-2; perhaps TRBD1 as D (5 bases). The CDR3 runs to 13 residues. The germline V gene has CDR1 SGHTA and CDR2 FQGNSA. V lost 4 bases and J lost 8, with 14 bases in between. CDR3 DNA sequence: TGTGCCAGCAGCTCGGGACCGGGAGGGGGCTACACCTTC. Its translation: CASSSGPGGGYTF. Full variable domain (missing parts from reference TRBV7-2 and TRBJ1-2): GAGVSQSPSNKVTEKGKDVELRCDPISGHTALYWYRQSLGQGLEFLIYFQGNSAPDKSGLPSDRFSAERTGGSVSTLTIQRTQQEDSAVYLCASSSGPGGGYTFGSGTRLTVV.

Many counts were recorded for this clonotype. The chain carries TRBV18 and TRBJ2-1; D unresolved. Between the trimmed V and J ends, which lost 3 bases and 6 bases, there was a span of 12 bases. The germline CDR1 and CDR2 sequences are KGHSH and LQKENI. This CDR3 is built from 14 residues. CDR3 sequence (DNA): TGTGCCAGCTCACCCATTGGCAGGATCAATGAGCAGTTCTTC. Amino acid sequence: CASSPIGRINEQFF. Complete variable domain (other parts from reference TRBV18 and TRBJ2-1): NAGVMQNPRHLVRRRGQEARLRCSPMKGHSHVYWYRQLPEEGLKFMVYLQKENIIDESGMPKERFSAEFPKEGPSILRIQQVVRGDSAAYFCASSPIGRINEQFFGPGTRLTVL.

This clonotype was seen a handful of times. In DNA form, the CDR3 reads TGTGCCAGCTCACCACTGAGCGGGGTGACCACAGATACGCAGTATTTT. It encodes CASSPLSGVTTDTQYF. The V and J genes are TRBV18 and TRBJ2-3; 7 bases agree with TRBD2. The length of the CDR3 is 16 residues. Germline CDR1 KGHSH, CDR2 LQKENI. V was clipped by 1 base and J by 2 bases; unmatched bases: 6. Together with reference TRBV18 and TRBJ2-3, the CDR3 gives the full variable domain: NAGVMQNPRHLVRRRGQEARLRCSPMKGHSHVYWYRQLPEEGLKFMVYLQKENIIDESGMPKERFSAEFPKEGPSILRIQQVVRGDSAAYFCASSPLSGVTTDTQYFGPGTRLTVL.

This clonotype has only a few counts. The J gene is TRBJ2-3, the V gene TRBV5-1, with unresolved D. There are 14 residues in the CDR3. Between the trimmed V and J ends, which lost 0 bases and 0 bases, there was a span of 5 bases. The germline CDR1 and CDR2 sequences are SGHRS and YFSETQ. CDR3 sequence reads: CASSLEQSTDTQYF. The CDR3 bases are TGCGCCAGCAGCTTGGAGCAGAGCACAGATACGCAGTATTTT.

The chain links TRBV10-3 to TRBJ1-5, with D perhaps matching TRBD1 (5 bases). Germline CDR1 and CDR2: ENHRY and SYGVKD. Trimming removed 2 bases from V and 5 bases from J, with 10 bases in between. The CDR3 covers 14 residues. The CDR3 sequence is CAISEGAADQPQHF. The CDR3, as DNA: TGTGCCATCAGTGAGGGGGCAGCTGATCAGCCCCAGCATTTT.

This clonotype was seen a handful of times. For the CDR3, the DNA is TGTGCCAGCAGCAAAGCGGGATTGGGGATCAATGAGCAGTTCTTC. Its protein product is CASSKAGLGINEQFF. The chain links TRBV6-1 to TRBJ2-1; TRBD2 matches 7 bases. Germline CDR1 MNHNS, CDR2 SASEGT. The CDR3 contains 15 residues. V lost 6 bases and J lost 6; bases outside the gene matches: 11.

The chain employs TRBV11-1 and TRBJ2-5; 14 bases fit TRBD2. Unmatched junction bases numbered 17, after V lost 5 bases and J lost 3 bases. This CDR3 is 20 amino acids long. The germline V gene has CDR1 SGHAT and CDR2 FQDESV (reference sequence). The CDR3 loop reads CASSQLRGSPGLAGEETQYF. The CDR3 nucleotides read TGTGCCAGCAGCCAGCTTAGGGGGTCCCCGGGACTAGCGGGGGAAGAGACCCAGTACTTC.

The V call is TRBV10-3, the J call TRBJ2-5; no firm D call. CDR1 and CDR2 (germline): ENHRY, SYGVKD. The CDR3 has 14 amino acids. Trimming pared 3 bases from V and 5 bases from J, leaving 13 bases between. DNA of the CDR3: TGTGCCATCAGTGACAGCTCAGTGGCGGAGACCCAGTACTTC. This encodes CAISDSSVAETQYF.